This T cell receptor (beta chain) comes out of a study of T-cell reconstitution after alpha-beta-depleted transplantation in children. For TCRbeta, the library was prepared with unique molecular identifiers. TCRdb passed the PCR reads through MiXCR, listing each CDR3 protein once. The sample shows some 550,000 distinct CDR3 sequences, around 23% of them seen only once. This sample comprised PBMCs, mostly from graft donor cells, obtained 360 days after TCRalphabeta/CD19-depleted stem cell transplant. The source is a boy younger than two who had a stem cell transplant for acute myeloid leukemia, so the T cells may come from the graft donor.

The CDR3 DNA follows: TGCGCCAGCAGCCCGGATGGGACAGGGCGAGCCGGGGAGCTGTTTTTT. It yields the protein CASSPDGTGRAGELFF. The genes are TRBV5-1 and TRBJ2-2; 9 bases are a match to TRBD1. Germline lookup yields CDR1 SGHRS and CDR2 YFSETQ. The CDR3 spans 16 residues. Trimming removed 4 bases from V and 6 bases from J; junction bases left unmatched: 10. The whole variable domain, remainder taken from reference TRBV5-1 and TRBJ2-2, is KAGVTQTPRYLIKTRGQQVTLSCSPISGHRSVSWYQQTPGQGLQFLFEYFSETQRNKGNFPGRFSGRQFSNSRSEMNVSTLELGDSALYLCASSPDGTGRAGELFFGEGSRLTVL.